This T cell receptor (beta chain) derives from a study of blood T cell repertoires in COVID-19. Authors' data handling: By means of reference gene primer amplification, nucleated cell counts were estimated. Only in-frame clones appear in the TCRdb table, and some are missing; sequencing was by immunoSEQ multiplex PCR. V, J and clone size were drawn from that table, and D and trimming were deduced from the DNA. The sample includes some 260,000 clones, approximately 88% of them seen just once. This receptor was obtained from an older woman with COVID-19, enrolled during active disease. Sequencing was done on a sample of peripheral blood.

The CDR3 DNA follows: TGTGCCGGGTGGGGACAAAACTACGAGCAGTACTTC. It codes for CAGWGQNYEQYF. The J gene is TRBJ2-7, the V gene TRBV21-1; the table's D call, TRBD1, has no DNA check behind it. TRBV21-1 is a recognized pseudogene. This CDR3 comprises 12 residues.